This T cell receptor (beta chain) was identified during a study of control samples from healthy donors and cancer patients. This CDR3 region has 14 residues. Germline CDR1 reads LGHNA; CDR2 reads YNFKEQ. J lost 0 bases, V lost 10 bases, and 5 bases had no gene match. The assay was immunoSEQ multiplex PCR, and TCRdb's table has in-frame clones only and misses some. Of about 69,000 clones in the sample, around nine tenths were seen once. Specimen: PBMCs. This TCR was recovered from a man in his 60s with colorectal cancer. V usage is TRBV4-2 and J usage is TRBJ2-2, with TRBD2 matching 7 bases. CDR3 sequence (DNA): TGTGCCACCTTAGCGGGTCCGAACACCGGGGAGCTGTTTTTT. Its translation is CATLAGPNTGELFF.